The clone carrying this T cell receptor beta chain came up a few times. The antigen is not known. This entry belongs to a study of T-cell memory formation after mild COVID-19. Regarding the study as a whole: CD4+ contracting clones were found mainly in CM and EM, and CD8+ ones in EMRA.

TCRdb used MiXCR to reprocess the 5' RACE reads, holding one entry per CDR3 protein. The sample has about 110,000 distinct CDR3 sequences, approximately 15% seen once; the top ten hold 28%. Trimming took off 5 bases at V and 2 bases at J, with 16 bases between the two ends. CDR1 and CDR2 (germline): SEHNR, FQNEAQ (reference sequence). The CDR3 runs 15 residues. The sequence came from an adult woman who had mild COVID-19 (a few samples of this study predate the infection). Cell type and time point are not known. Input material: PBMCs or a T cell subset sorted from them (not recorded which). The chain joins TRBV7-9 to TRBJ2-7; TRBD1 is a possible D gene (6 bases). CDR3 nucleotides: TGTGCCAGCAGCCAAGGCGTGACAGGACCCTACGAGCAGTACTTC. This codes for CASSQGVTGPYEQYF.